The rows below give T cell receptor beta chains drawn from one sample of a study of type 1 regulatory T cells. TCRdb itself ran the reads through MiXCR, one entry per CDR3 protein. The sample carries roughly 40,000 distinct CDR3 sequences, 12% recorded once. The antigens these receptors bind are not known. Sample: cultured non-Tr1 T cells, either the whole culture or a sorted T cell fraction (not recorded which). The receptors were sampled from a human donor in good health. The CDR3 runs from the conserved cysteine through the conserved F or W. Fields, in order: D gene, CDR3 length, J gene, V gene, clone size, CDR3 protein, CDR3 DNA. The D gene is left open where the match is weak. Where a row states a size, it is once, few, many or the class of an expanded clone; other rows omit it.

d_call: .; cdr3_length: 15; j_call: TRBJ1-5; v_call: TRBV2; clone_size: few; cdr3_aa: CASSESWQSNQPRHF; cdr3_nt: TGTGCCAGCAGTGAATCGTGGCAGAGCAATCAGCCCCGGCATTTT
d_call: .; cdr3_length: 11; j_call: TRBJ2-5; v_call: TRBV5-1; clone_size: many; cdr3_aa: CASTVKETQYF; cdr3_nt: TGCGCCAGCACTGTGAAGGAGACCCAGTACTTC
d_call: .; cdr3_length: 15; j_call: TRBJ1-3; v_call: TRBV7-2; clone_size: .; cdr3_aa: CASTPYGGSGNTIYF; cdr3_nt: TGTGCCAGCACCCCGTATGGCGGCTCTGGAAACACCATATATTTT
d_call: TRBD1; cdr3_length: 13; j_call: TRBJ2-3; v_call: TRBV7-3; clone_size: many; cdr3_aa: CASSPTRQGTQYF; cdr3_nt: TGTGCCAGCAGCCCAACAAGACAGGGGACGCAGTATTTT
d_call: .; cdr3_length: 15; j_call: TRBJ2-1; v_call: TRBV6-1; clone_size: many; cdr3_aa: CATTNLGGRYNEQFF; cdr3_nt: TGTGCCACTACGAATCTAGGAGGGCGCTACAATGAGCAGTTCTTC
d_call: .; cdr3_length: 15; j_call: TRBJ2-7; v_call: TRBV20-1; clone_size: few; cdr3_aa: CSAAPPGLAGHEQYF; cdr3_nt: TGCAGTGCGGCTCCACCGGGACTCGCGGGTCACGAGCAGTACTTC
d_call: .; cdr3_length: 14; j_call: TRBJ2-3; v_call: TRBV25-1; clone_size: few; cdr3_aa: CASDPGLPTDTQYF; cdr3_nt: TGTGCCAGCGACCCGGGACTCCCCACAGATACGCAGTATTTT
d_call: .; cdr3_length: 16; j_call: TRBJ1-1; v_call: TRBV2; clone_size: many; cdr3_aa: CASSEEVLRVNTEAFF; cdr3_nt: TGTGCCAGCAGTGAAGAAGTATTACGGGTAAACACTGAAGCTTTCTTT
d_call: TRBD2; cdr3_length: 15; j_call: TRBJ2-3; v_call: TRBV12-3/TRBV12-4; clone_size: .; cdr3_aa: CASSRTGGGLDTQYF; cdr3_nt: TGTGCCAGCAGCCGCACTGGGGGAGGGCTAGATACGCAGTATTTT
d_call: TRBD1; cdr3_length: 14; j_call: TRBJ2-1; v_call: TRBV20-1; clone_size: .; cdr3_aa: CSAKPGQGRGEQFF; cdr3_nt: TGCAGTGCGAAACCGGGACAGGGGCGGGGTGAGCAGTTCTTC
d_call: TRBD2; cdr3_length: 14; j_call: TRBJ2-7; v_call: TRBV6-1; clone_size: many; cdr3_aa: CASRKTRGAYEQYF; cdr3_nt: TGTGCCAGCAGGAAGACCCGGGGGGCCTACGAGCAGTACTTC
d_call: .; cdr3_length: 11; j_call: TRBJ1-2; v_call: TRBV20-1; clone_size: many; cdr3_aa: CSAGLSYGYTF; cdr3_nt: TGCAGTGCCGGACTTTCTTATGGCTACACCTTC
d_call: .; cdr3_length: 15; j_call: TRBJ1-1; v_call: TRBV4-3; clone_size: many; cdr3_aa: CASSQEPGQNTEAFF; cdr3_nt: TGCGCCAGCAGCCAAGAACCGGGGCAGAACACTGAAGCTTTCTTT
d_call: .; cdr3_length: 12; j_call: TRBJ2-3; v_call: TRBV12-3/TRBV12-4; clone_size: many; cdr3_aa: CASSLNTDTQYF; cdr3_nt: TGTGCCAGCAGTTTAAACACAGATACGCAGTATTTT
d_call: TRBD2; cdr3_length: 17; j_call: TRBJ2-7; v_call: TRBV24-1; clone_size: many; cdr3_aa: CATSDYQREGPSEEQYF; cdr3_nt: TGTGCCACCAGTGATTACCAGCGGGAGGGCCCTTCAGAAGAGCAGTACTTC
d_call: TRBD1; cdr3_length: 15; j_call: TRBJ2-2; v_call: TRBV24-1; clone_size: many; cdr3_aa: CATRPGQGNTGELFF; cdr3_nt: TGTGCCACCAGACCCGGACAGGGAAACACCGGGGAGCTGTTTTTT
d_call: .; cdr3_length: 15; j_call: TRBJ2-6; v_call: TRBV19; clone_size: .; cdr3_aa: CASNKSGAGANVLTF; cdr3_nt: TGTGCCAGTAATAAGAGTGGCGCTGGGGCCAACGTCCTGACTTTC
d_call: .; cdr3_length: 15; j_call: TRBJ2-1; v_call: TRBV6-1; clone_size: few; cdr3_aa: CASRGGVGTFHEQFF; cdr3_nt: TGTGCCAGCAGGGGTGGGGTTGGGACTTTCCATGAGCAGTTCTTC
d_call: .; cdr3_length: 12; j_call: TRBJ1-2; v_call: TRBV30; clone_size: .; cdr3_aa: CAWSQGPHGYTF; cdr3_nt: TGTGCCTGGAGTCAGGGCCCCCATGGCTACACCTTC
d_call: TRBD1; cdr3_length: 12; j_call: TRBJ2-7; v_call: TRBV29-1; clone_size: .; cdr3_aa: CSVRDRALEQYF; cdr3_nt: TGCAGCGTCCGGGACAGGGCCCTCGAGCAGTACTTC
d_call: TRBD1; cdr3_length: 15; j_call: TRBJ1-5; v_call: TRBV7-2; clone_size: many; cdr3_aa: CASSEGGQSNQPQHF; cdr3_nt: TGTGCCAGCAGCGAAGGGGGACAGAGCAATCAGCCCCAGCATTTT
d_call: .; cdr3_length: 15; j_call: TRBJ2-6; v_call: TRBV18; clone_size: few; cdr3_aa: CASSPPRSGANVLTF; cdr3_nt: TGTGCCAGCTCACCCCCCCGCTCTGGGGCCAACGTCCTGACTTTC
d_call: TRBD1; cdr3_length: 13; j_call: TRBJ2-5; v_call: TRBV29-1; clone_size: many; cdr3_aa: CSVGPTGGETQYF; cdr3_nt: TGCAGCGTTGGCCCGACAGGGGGGGAGACCCAGTACTTC
d_call: TRBD1; cdr3_length: 16; j_call: TRBJ2-2; v_call: TRBV2; clone_size: many; cdr3_aa: CASSELGTGNTGELFF; cdr3_nt: TGTGCCAGCAGTGAATTGGGGACAGGGAACACCGGGGAGCTGTTTTTT
d_call: TRBD2; cdr3_length: 17; j_call: TRBJ2-2; v_call: TRBV5-4; clone_size: few; cdr3_aa: CASSLKLAGLDTGELFF; cdr3_nt: TGTGCCAGCAGCTTAAAACTAGCGGGACTAGACACCGGGGAGCTGTTTTTT
d_call: .; cdr3_length: 16; j_call: TRBJ1-1; v_call: TRBV9; clone_size: .; cdr3_aa: CASSAKMGPWDTEAFF; cdr3_nt: TGTGCCAGCAGTGCTAAAATGGGACCGTGGGACACTGAAGCTTTCTTT
d_call: TRBD1; cdr3_length: 15; j_call: TRBJ1-2; v_call: TRBV5-1; clone_size: .; cdr3_aa: CASSLGQGSNYGYTF; cdr3_nt: TGCGCCAGCAGCTTAGGACAGGGCTCTAACTATGGCTACACCTTC
d_call: .; cdr3_length: 16; j_call: TRBJ1-3; v_call: TRBV21-1; clone_size: .; cdr3_aa: CASKGHRLSSGNTIYF; cdr3_nt: TGTGCCAGCAAGGGGCATCGTCTCTCCTCTGGAAACACCATATATTTT
d_call: .; cdr3_length: 14; j_call: TRBJ1-1; v_call: TRBV5-1; clone_size: many; cdr3_aa: CASSLVPGGTEAFF; cdr3_nt: TGCGCCAGCAGCTTGGTTCCCGGGGGCACTGAAGCTTTCTTT
d_call: TRBD2; cdr3_length: 16; j_call: TRBJ2-2; v_call: TRBV29-1; clone_size: medium-sized; cdr3_aa: CSVATSGRANTGELFF; cdr3_nt: TGCAGCGTTGCGACTAGCGGGAGGGCGAACACCGGGGAGCTGTTTTTT
d_call: .; cdr3_length: 13; j_call: TRBJ1-2; v_call: TRBV10-3; clone_size: .; cdr3_aa: CATATPDTFGSTF; cdr3_nt: TGTGCCACCGCGACTCCAGATACATTTGGTTCCACCTTC
d_call: .; cdr3_length: 14; j_call: TRBJ2-7; v_call: TRBV18; clone_size: many; cdr3_aa: CASSPGPSPYEQYF; cdr3_nt: TGTGCCAGCTCCCCGGGACCGTCTCCCTACGAGCAGTACTTC
d_call: .; cdr3_length: 11; j_call: TRBJ2-7; v_call: TRBV7-8; clone_size: many; cdr3_aa: CASSLVEEQYF; cdr3_nt: TGTGCCAGCAGCTTAGTCGAAGAGCAGTACTTC
d_call: .; cdr3_length: 13; j_call: TRBJ2-7; v_call: TRBV12-3/TRBV12-4; clone_size: .; cdr3_aa: CASALLAEYEQYF; cdr3_nt: TGTGCCAGCGCCCTTCTCGCGGAGTACGAGCAGTACTTC
d_call: TRBD1; cdr3_length: 14; j_call: TRBJ2-3; v_call: TRBV29-1; clone_size: many; cdr3_aa: CSVDEGASTDTQYF; cdr3_nt: TGCAGCGTTGACGAGGGGGCCTCCACAGATACGCAGTATTTT
d_call: .; cdr3_length: 17; j_call: TRBJ1-4; v_call: TRBV3-1; clone_size: many; cdr3_aa: CASSQDRQGPGGGKLFF; cdr3_nt: TGTGCCAGCAGCCAAGATCGGCAGGGACCAGGTGGAGGAAAACTGTTTTTT
d_call: .; cdr3_length: 14; j_call: TRBJ2-6; v_call: TRBV20-1; clone_size: many; cdr3_aa: CSARRVSGANVLTF; cdr3_nt: TGCAGTGCTAGACGGGTCTCTGGGGCCAACGTCCTGACTTTC
d_call: .; cdr3_length: 17; j_call: TRBJ1-1; v_call: TRBV4-2; clone_size: many; cdr3_aa: CASSQIAGPRRNTEAFF; cdr3_nt: TGTGCCAGCAGCCAAATTGCGGGTCCACGGAGGAACACTGAAGCTTTCTTT
d_call: .; cdr3_length: 12; j_call: TRBJ2-1; v_call: TRBV24-1; clone_size: .; cdr3_aa: CATSEGGQRVFF; cdr3_nt: TGTGCCACCAGTGAGGGCGGACAGAGGGTTTTCTTC
d_call: TRBD2; cdr3_length: 14; j_call: TRBJ2-2; v_call: TRBV29-1; clone_size: many; cdr3_aa: CSVETSGGTGELFF; cdr3_nt: TGCAGCGTTGAGACTAGCGGAGGCACCGGGGAGCTGTTTTTT
d_call: TRBD1; cdr3_length: 13; j_call: TRBJ2-7; v_call: TRBV20-1; clone_size: many; cdr3_aa: CSAGRTGKYEQYF; cdr3_nt: TGCAGTGCCGGTAGGACAGGGAAGTACGAGCAGTACTTC
d_call: TRBD1; cdr3_length: 14; j_call: TRBJ1-1; v_call: TRBV29-1; clone_size: many; cdr3_aa: CSVEDTGAHTEAFF; cdr3_nt: TGCAGCGTTGAAGATACAGGGGCCCACACTGAAGCTTTCTTT
d_call: .; cdr3_length: 16; j_call: TRBJ2-2; v_call: TRBV20-1; clone_size: .; cdr3_aa: CSARRTAALNTGELFF; cdr3_nt: TGCAGTGCTAGAAGGACGGCAGCTCTCAACACCGGGGAGCTGTTTTTT
d_call: .; cdr3_length: 14; j_call: TRBJ2-5; v_call: TRBV11-2; clone_size: .; cdr3_aa: CASSNTGDFRTQYF; cdr3_nt: TGTGCCAGCAGCAACACCGGGGACTTTCGGACCCAGTACTTC
d_call: TRBD1; cdr3_length: 13; j_call: TRBJ1-1; v_call: TRBV5-1; clone_size: many; cdr3_aa: CASSLQGVGEAFF; cdr3_nt: TGCGCCAGCAGCTTACAGGGGGTAGGTGAAGCTTTCTTT
d_call: .; cdr3_length: 12; j_call: TRBJ2-2; v_call: TRBV5-1; clone_size: few; cdr3_aa: CASSLVGLELFF; cdr3_nt: TGCGCCAGCAGCTTGGTTGGGTTGGAGCTGTTTTTT
d_call: .; cdr3_length: 11; j_call: TRBJ2-3; v_call: TRBV2; clone_size: many; cdr3_aa: CASSTADTQYF; cdr3_nt: TGTGCCAGCAGTACGGCAGATACGCAGTATTTT
d_call: .; cdr3_length: 14; j_call: TRBJ2-1; v_call: TRBV20-1; clone_size: .; cdr3_aa: CSARDLEMFDEQFF; cdr3_nt: TGCAGTGCTAGAGATCTAGAGATGTTCGATGAGCAGTTCTTC
d_call: TRBD2; cdr3_length: 14; j_call: TRBJ2-5; v_call: TRBV5-6; clone_size: medium-sized; cdr3_aa: CASSLGLAEGTQYF; cdr3_nt: TGTGCCAGCAGCTTGGGGCTAGCGGAGGGGACCCAGTACTTC
d_call: .; cdr3_length: 16; j_call: TRBJ1-4; v_call: TRBV15; clone_size: medium-sized; cdr3_aa: CATSRDGGETNEKLFF; cdr3_nt: TGTGCCACCAGCAGAGATGGTGGGGAGACCAATGAAAAACTGTTTTTT
d_call: .; cdr3_length: 14; j_call: TRBJ1-1; v_call: TRBV2; clone_size: .; cdr3_aa: CASTLRQANTETFF; cdr3_nt: TGTGCCAGCACTTTACGGCAGGCGAACACTGAAACTTTCTTT
d_call: .; cdr3_length: 14; j_call: TRBJ1-1; v_call: TRBV5-1; clone_size: many; cdr3_aa: CASSPTSANTEAFF; cdr3_nt: TGCGCCAGCAGCCCTACTTCAGCGAACACTGAAGCTTTCTTT
d_call: .; cdr3_length: 13; j_call: TRBJ1-4; v_call: TRBV10-3; clone_size: many; cdr3_aa: CAISDRSDEKLFF; cdr3_nt: TGTGCCATCAGTGACAGGTCTGACGAAAAACTGTTTTTT
d_call: .; cdr3_length: 12; j_call: TRBJ2-5; v_call: TRBV20-1; clone_size: few; cdr3_aa: CSASDLQETQYF; cdr3_nt: TGCAGTGCTAGTGACTTACAAGAGACCCAGTACTTC
d_call: TRBD2; cdr3_length: 13; j_call: TRBJ2-7; v_call: TRBV29-1; clone_size: .; cdr3_aa: CSVYTSGGYEQYF; cdr3_nt: TGCAGCGTGTATACTAGCGGGGGATACGAGCAGTACTTC
d_call: .; cdr3_length: 13; j_call: TRBJ2-5; v_call: TRBV29-1; clone_size: .; cdr3_aa: CSVRGWGLETQYF; cdr3_nt: TGCAGCGTCCGGGGATGGGGCTTGGAGACCCAGTACTTC
d_call: .; cdr3_length: 14; j_call: TRBJ1-6; v_call: TRBV6-1; clone_size: .; cdr3_aa: CASIGGAYNSPLHF; cdr3_nt: TGTGCCAGCATAGGGGGGGCCTATAATTCACCCCTCCACTTT
d_call: TRBD1; cdr3_length: 15; j_call: TRBJ1-5; v_call: TRBV7-2; clone_size: .; cdr3_aa: CASSLETGGWQPQHF; cdr3_nt: TGTGCCAGCAGCTTAGAGACAGGGGGTTGGCAGCCCCAGCATTTT
d_call: .; cdr3_length: 15; j_call: TRBJ1-4; v_call: TRBV5-1; clone_size: many; cdr3_aa: CASSLAGAANEKLFF; cdr3_nt: TGCGCCAGCAGCTTGGCAGGGGCGGCTAATGAAAAACTGTTTTTT
d_call: .; cdr3_length: 13; j_call: TRBJ2-7; v_call: TRBV9; clone_size: many; cdr3_aa: CASSVAEGTEQYF; cdr3_nt: TGTGCCAGCAGCGTAGCAGAGGGGACCGAGCAGTACTTC